One sample yielded the 12 T cell receptor beta chains listed below, sequenced in a study of Ad26.COV2.S vaccination and SARS-CoV-2 variants. Repertoires were generated with immunoSEQ multiplex PCR, while TCRdb's copy carries only in-frame clones and drops some. The sample shows more than 400,000 clones, around 90% of them seen only once. Treatment denoted: 15 to 20 received Ad26.COV2.S at low or high dose, single or two shots; about 5 received placebo; per-sample allocation not given. Sampling occurred on day 63 after the first vaccine or placebo injection. The sample consisted of peripheral blood, taken in a trial of Ad26.COV2.S vaccine versus placebo. The receptors come from a person aged 18-65 years who received the Ad26.COV2.S COVID-19 vaccine or a placebo.

This chain connects TRBV9 to TRBJ1-4; TRBD1 might be the D (5 bases). This CDR3 is built from 13 residues. V lost 3 bases and J lost 8, with 11 bases in between. CDR1 and CDR2 (germline): SGDLS, YYNGEE. The CDR3 DNA follows: TGTGCCAGCAGCGACGGGACGGGGGAAAAACTGTTTTTT. Translated, it gives CASSDGTGEKLFF. Combining the CDR3 with reference TRBV9 and TRBJ1-4 gives the whole variable domain DSGVTQTPKHLITATGQRVTLRCSPRSGDLSVYWYQQSLDQGLQFLIQYYNGEERAKGNILERFSAQQFPDLHSELNLSSLELGDSALYFCASSDGTGEKLFFGSGTQLSVL.

This CDR3 is CASSLGQLLSGNTIYF. CDR3 nucleotides: TGTGCCAGCAGCTTAGGTCAGCTCCTCTCTGGAAACACCATATATTTT. The chain links TRBV7-2 to TRBJ1-3; D is ambiguous. Trimming shortened V by 1 base and J by 0 bases, and 10 bases separated the two germline ends. The CDR3 covers 16 residues. The germline V gene has CDR1 SGHTA and CDR2 FQGNSA.

Only one count was recorded for this clone. V and J are TRBV11-3 and TRBJ2-1, with 7 bases fitting TRBD2. CDR3 length: 17 residues. Germline trimming cut 3 bases from V and 9 bases from J; bases unmatched to any gene: 17. Germline CDR1 reads SGHNT; CDR2 reads YENEEA. The CDR3 coding sequence is TGTGCCAGCAGCTTCGAGACGGCGGGAGCGGGTAGGGGTGAGCAGTTCTTC. Its translation is CASSFETAGAGRGEQFF.

The CDR3 here is CASSRRGNTEAFF. The CDR3 DNA reads as TGTGCCAGCAGCCGCAGGGGGAACACTGAAGCTTTCTTT. V is TRBV5-6 and J is TRBJ1-1; D is perhaps TRBD1 (6 bases). This CDR3 has 13 residues. V lost 4 bases and J 1 base, leaving 8 bases between the germline ends. Germline-derived CDR1 and CDR2 are SGHDT and YYEEEE.

The rearrangement links TRBV5-4 to TRBJ2-1; D is perhaps TRBD2 (7 bases). This CDR3 contains 16 residues. CDR1 SGHNT and CDR2 YYREEE come from the germline V gene (reference sequence). V was shortened by 3 bases and J by 5 bases, with 18 bases between the two germline ends. The CDR3 protein is CASSSPGGGQDNEQFF. As DNA, the CDR3 is TGTGCCAGCAGCTCCCCTGGGGGGGGGCAGGACAATGAGCAGTTCTTC.

This clone was picked up one time. The chain is built from TRBV28 and TRBJ2-5, with 12 bases identical to TRBD2. V was pared by 2 bases and J by 5 bases, with 6 bases of the junction left unmatched. Germline-derived CDR1 and CDR2 are MDHEN and SYDVKM. The CDR3 covers 16 residues. The CDR3 sequence is CASSLLAGGLWETQYF. The CDR3 nucleotides read TGTGCCAGCAGTTTACTAGCGGGAGGGCTTTGGGAGACCCAGTACTTC.

The V call is TRBV6-2 or TRBV6-3, the J call TRBJ2-1, with TRBD2 matching 14 bases. The CDR3 has 19 amino acids. Germline V CDR1 and CDR2: MNHEY, SVGEGT. V dropped 4 bases and J dropped 0; count of bases not matched to a gene: 8. CDR3 sequence (DNA): TGTGCCAGCAGTTTTTTTTTCGGGACTAGCGGGAGCTCCTACAATGAGCAGTTCTTC. It encodes CASSFFFGTSGSSYNEQFF.

V and J are TRBV5-1 and TRBJ2-2; the match to TRBD1 covers 9 bases. The CDR3 loop spans 15 amino acids. Germline CDR1 is SGHRS and CDR2 is YFSETQ. V shed 2 bases and J 7 bases; nucleotides not matched to a gene: 6. The chain's CDR3 is CASSLPGQGHGELFF. The CDR3 DNA is TGCGCCAGCAGCTTACCGGGACAGGGACACGGGGAGCTGTTTTTT.

The chain joins TRBV25-1 to TRBJ2-7; no definite D call. V was pared by 0 bases and J by 3 bases, with 3 bases between. The CDR3 covers 12 residues. CDR1 is MGHDK, CDR2 SYGVNS, per germline. CDR3 protein: CASSEYGYEQYF. CDR3 DNA sequence: TGTGCCAGCAGTGAATACGGCTACGAGCAGTACTTC.

The J gene is TRBJ1-2, the V gene TRBV28, with 11 bases fitting TRBD1. Per the germline V gene, CDR1 is MDHEN and CDR2 is SYDVKM. V gave up 5 bases and J gave up 8 bases; unmatched junction bases: 7. This CDR3 spans 14 amino acids. The CDR3 coding sequence is TGTGCCAGCAGTCGGGACAGGGGGATAGGGGGCTACACCTTC. As protein: CASSRDRGIGGYTF.

The chain carries TRBV9 and TRBJ2-7; 8 nucleotides agree with TRBD2. The CDR3 length is 16 residues. Trimming at V came to 3 bases and at J to 3 bases, leaving 11 bases not matched to a gene. Germline loops: CDR1 SGDLS, CDR2 YYNGEE. The CDR3 is CASSGTRTSGYYEQYF. The DNA of the CDR3 is TGTGCCAGCAGCGGGACTAGAACTAGCGGTTACTACGAGCAGTACTTC. Full variable domain (missing parts from reference TRBV9 and TRBJ2-7): DSGVTQTPKHLITATGQRVTLRCSPRSGDLSVYWYQQSLDQGLQFLIQYYNGEERAKGNILERFSAQQFPDLHSELNLSSLELGDSALYFCASSGTRTSGYYEQYFGPGTRLTVT.

The chain carries TRBV7-8 and TRBJ1-5, with 7 positions matching TRBD1. The V gene's germline CDR1 is SGHVS and CDR2 FQNEAQ. J lost 1 base, V lost 4 bases, and 1 base had no gene match. The CDR3 runs 14 residues. The CDR3 sequence is CASSSQGSNQPQHF. The CDR3 bases are TGTGCCAGCAGCTCACAGGGGAGCAATCAGCCCCAGCATTTT. The full variable domain, in which reference TRBV7-8 and TRBJ1-5 provide the parts outside the CDR3, is GAGVSQSPRYKVAKRGQDVALRCDPISGHVSLFWYQQALGQGPEFLTYFQNEAQLDKSGLPSDRFFAERPEGSVSTLKIQRTQQEDSAVYLCASSSQGSNQPQHFGDGTRLSIL.